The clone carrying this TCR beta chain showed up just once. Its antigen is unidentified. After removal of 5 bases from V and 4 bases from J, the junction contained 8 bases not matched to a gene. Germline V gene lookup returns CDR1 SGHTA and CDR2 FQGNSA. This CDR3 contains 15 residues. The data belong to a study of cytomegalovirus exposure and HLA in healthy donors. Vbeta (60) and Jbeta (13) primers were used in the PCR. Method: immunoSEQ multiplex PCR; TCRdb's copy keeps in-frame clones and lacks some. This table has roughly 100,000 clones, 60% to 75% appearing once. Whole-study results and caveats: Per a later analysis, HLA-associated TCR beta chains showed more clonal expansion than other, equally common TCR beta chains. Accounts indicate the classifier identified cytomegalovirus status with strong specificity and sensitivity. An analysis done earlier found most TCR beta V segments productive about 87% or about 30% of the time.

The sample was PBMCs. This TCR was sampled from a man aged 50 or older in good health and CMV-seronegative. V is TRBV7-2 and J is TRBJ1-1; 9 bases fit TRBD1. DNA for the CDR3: TGTGCCAGCAGCCGTAGGACAGGGGCCGGCACTGAAGCTTTCTTT. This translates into CASSRRTGAGTEAFF.